The next 20 T cell receptor beta chains were all read from a single sample in a study of persistence of HIV-infected CD4 T cells. Anti-CD3/anti-CD28 beads served as a nonspecific positive control stimulus. CD4+ T cells upregulating both CD40 ligand and CD69 were sorted as responding cells. Antigens of these TCRs are unknown. The immunoSEQ assay was version 4, run in survey mode. TCRdb's copy holds only in-frame clones and misses some; the assay was immunoSEQ multiplex PCR. The sample lists 40,000 to 55,000 clones; more than 80% were seen once. The specimen was CD4+ T cells sorted from PBMCs after roughly 18-hour stimulation, collected from a patient who received antiretroviral therapy. The receptors were gathered from an adult woman with HIV who was CMV-seropositive.

This chain uses TRBV2 with TRBJ1-1; D is perhaps TRBD1 (5 bases). V was pared by 6 bases and J by 1 base, with 18 bases between. Germline V gives CDR1 SNHLY, CDR2 FYNNEI. This CDR3 is 16 amino acids long. The CDR3 loop reads CASRGEQSIRNTEAFF. The DNA of the CDR3 is TGTGCCAGCAGGGGGGAACAGTCAATAAGGAACACTGAAGCTTTCTTT.

The chain uses TRBV4-3 and TRBJ2-5, with 8 bases lining up with TRBD2. The trim removed 0 bases at V and 4 bases at J, leaving 4 bases unmatched. The CDR3 length is 15 residues. CDR1 is LGHNA, CDR2 YSLEER, per germline. CDR3 nucleotides: TGCGCCAGCAGCCAAGATATCAGCGGGGGAGAGACCCAGTACTTC. It yields the protein CASSQDISGGETQYF.

There are a few counts of this clone. The chain joins TRBV28 to TRBJ1-1; no definite D call. The germline V gene has CDR1 MDHEN and CDR2 SYDVKM. The CDR3 is 14 residues long. V lost 6 bases and J lost 3, with 14 bases in between. CDR3 nucleotides: TGTGCCAGCAGGACGTCAGGCCCGGACACTGAAGCTTTCTTT. This gives the protein CASRTSGPDTEAFF. The full variable domain, in which reference TRBV28 and TRBJ1-1 provide the parts outside the CDR3, is DVKVTQSSRYLVKRTGEKVFLECVQDMDHENMFWYRQDPGLGLRLIYFSYDVKMKEKGDIPEGYSVSREKKERFSLILESASTNQTSMYLCASRTSGPDTEAFFGQGTRLTVV.

V gene TRBV10-3 combines with J gene TRBJ2-3; 10 bases agree with TRBD2. Germline V CDR1 and CDR2: ENHRY, SYGVKD. There are 15 residues in the CDR3. V shed 4 bases, J shed 4 bases, and the junction held 5 bases outside the gene matches. The CDR3 DNA reads TGTGCCATCAGTGGGGCTAGCGGGAGTGCAGATACGCAGTATTTT. Amino acids: CAISGASGSADTQYF.

The chain joins TRBV5-6 to TRBJ2-7; 7 bases line up with TRBD1. CDR3 length equals 14 residues. The V gene's germline CDR1 is SGHDT and CDR2 YYEEEE. V was pared by 2 bases and J by 3 bases, with 5 bases of the junction left unmatched. The CDR3 DNA follows: TGTGCCAGCAGCTTACAGGGACAGCACTACGAGCAGTACTTC. It yields the protein CASSLQGQHYEQYF.

This chain links TRBV5-1 with TRBJ1-4; D remains unclear. The germline gives CDR1 SGHRS, CDR2 YFSETQ. This CDR3 region has 16 residues. V lost 1 base, J lost 8 bases, and 18 bases lay in between. CDR3 bases: TGCGCCAGCAGCTTGTCCGCAGGCGTCTCAGGCGAAAAACTGTTTTTT. Translated, it gives CASSLSAGVSGEKLFF. Full variable domain (outside the CDR3, taken from reference TRBV5-1 and TRBJ1-4): KAGVTQTPRYLIKTRGQQVTLSCSPISGHRSVSWYQQTPGQGLQFLFEYFSETQRNKGNFPGRFSGRQFSNSRSEMNVSTLELGDSALYLCASSLSAGVSGEKLFFGSGTQLSVL.

The chain is built from TRBV4-3 and TRBJ1-4; D unresolved. Looked up from germline, CDR1 is LGHNA and CDR2 is YSLEER. The CDR3 spans 15 residues. The V end lost 2 bases, the J end lost 4 bases, and 11 bases lay between the germline ends. The CDR3 DNA sequence: TGCGCCAGCAGCCAATCATTTGGGAGTAATGAAAAACTGTTTTTT. Encoded protein: CASSQSFGSNEKLFF.

The V call is TRBV13, the J call TRBJ1-2; 8 bases agree with TRBD1. The CDR3 contains 19 residues. V gave up 4 bases and J gave up 1 base; unmatched junction bases: 17. Germline lookup yields CDR1 PRHDT and CDR2 FYEKMQ (reference sequence). The CDR3 DNA is TGTGCCAGCAGCTCCCGAGGGGTTACAGGGGGTGATTTTAACTATGGCTACACCTTC. Translation gives CASSSRGVTGGDFNYGYTF.

Concerning this clone itself: A read error may account for a junction end that differs from germline. The V and J genes are TRBV29-1 and TRBJ2-1; 12 positions match TRBD2. This CDR3 comprises 17 residues. Germline V gene data show CDR1 as SQVTM and CDR2 as ANQGSEA. In DNA, the CDR3 is TGCAGCGTCGGTGGACTAGCGGGGATACTCTCCCACAATGAGCAGTTCTTC. It is translated as CSVGGLAGILSHNEQFF.

The rearrangement links TRBV12-3 or TRBV12-4 to TRBJ2-7; a weak D match, TRBD2 (6 bases). Trimming stripped 6 bases from V and 7 bases from J, with 16 bases between. CDR3 length: 13 residues. The CDR3 protein is CASSRDFLGEQYF. The CDR3 DNA reads as TGTGCCAGCAGCCGGGACTTTCTCGGGGAGCAGTACTTC.

In DNA form, the CDR3 reads TGTGCCAGCAGTGATGCGGGGGGATCGAACACTGAAGCTTTCTTT. As protein: CASSDAGGSNTEAFF. The rearrangement joins TRBV2 to TRBJ1-1; TRBD1 is a possible D gene (5 bases). This CDR3 spans 15 amino acids. The V and J ends lost 3 bases and 1 base respectively, with 12 bases between them. The V gene's germline CDR1 is SNHLY and CDR2 FYNNEI.

The chain has TRBV24-1 and TRBJ2-3; 8 bases line up with TRBD1. There are 16 residues in the CDR3. V was pared by 4 bases and J by 5 bases, with 10 bases of the junction left unmatched. CDR1 is KGHDR, CDR2 SFDVKD, per germline. The CDR3 loop reads CATSEARTGPRDTQYF. The CDR3 DNA sequence: TGTGCCACCAGTGAGGCCCGGACAGGGCCAAGAGATACGCAGTATTTT.

The V and J genes are TRBV18 and TRBJ2-7, with 10 bases fitting TRBD1. Germline CDR1 is KGHSH and CDR2 is LQKENI. CDR3 size: 14 residues. With 3 bases clipped from V and 6 bases from J, the junction kept 5 bases outside the gene matches. The CDR3 nucleotides read TGTGCCAGCTCACCCGACAGGGGGCGTAGCGAGCAGTACTTC. It specifies CASSPDRGRSEQYF.

The rearrangement links TRBV7-3 to TRBJ2-5; D call uncertain. This CDR3 is built from 13 residues. V gave up 2 bases and J gave up 5 bases, with 9 bases separating them. CDR1 and CDR2 (germline): SGHTA, FQGTGA. The DNA for the CDR3 is TGTGCCAGCAGCTTAGGGTTGGGGGAGACCCAGTACTTC. Translated: CASSLGLGETQYF.

This clone was observed a single time. The J gene is TRBJ1-4, the V gene TRBV5-8; 7 bases agree with TRBD1. Germline CDR1 reads SGHTS; CDR2 reads YDEGEE. After removal of 0 bases from V and 10 bases from J, the junction contained 9 bases not matched to a gene. CDR3 length equals 15 residues. The CDR3 is CASSLGGTDLRKLFF. The CDR3 DNA follows: TGTGCCAGCAGCTTGGGGGGGACAGATTTGAGAAAACTGTTTTTT.

V usage is TRBV28 and J usage is TRBJ1-6; 12 bases are a match to TRBD1. The CDR3 extends over 15 amino acids. Germline CDR1 MDHEN, CDR2 SYDVKM. J gave up 6 bases and V 6 bases, and 3 bases lay outside the gene matches. Here the CDR3 reads CASRRDRGLNSPLHF. DNA for the CDR3: TGTGCCAGCAGACGGGACAGGGGGCTTAATTCACCCCTCCACTTT.

The chain carries TRBV27 and TRBJ2-3, with TRBD2 as a possible D gene (6 bases). V lost 0 bases and J 2 bases, leaving 12 bases between the germline ends. CDR3 size: 16 residues. Germline CDR1 reads MNHEY; CDR2 reads SMNVEV (reference sequence). The CDR3 DNA is TGTGCCAGCAGTTTATCTCGGGACTCAGTCACAGATACGCAGTATTTT. Its translation is CASSLSRDSVTDTQYF.

This sequence joins TRBV6-5 and TRBJ2-2; 7 nucleotides align to TRBD2. Germline V gives CDR1 MNHEY, CDR2 SVGAGI. This CDR3 contains 15 residues. Trimming removed 6 bases from V and 7 bases from J; junction bases left unmatched: 11. The CDR3, as DNA: TGTGCCAGCAGGTTTGGGAGGGGAGCGGACGGGGAGCTGTTTTTT. This gives the protein CASRFGRGADGELFF.

The V and J genes are TRBV15 and TRBJ2-3; D possibly uses TRBD1 or TRBD2 (5 bases each). The ends were cut back, 0 bases at V and 6 bases at J, with 10 bases in the middle. The CDR3 runs to 14 residues. In germline, CDR1 is LNHNV, CDR2 YYDKDF (reference sequence). CDR3 nucleotides: TGTGCCACCAGCAGAGATTGGGGGTTGGATACGCAGTATTTT. Translated: CATSRDWGLDTQYF.

This chain connects TRBV2 to TRBJ1-1, with D hard to call. The CDR3 consists of 14 residues. In germline, CDR1 is SNHLY, CDR2 FYNNEI. Between the trimmed V and J ends, which lost 4 bases and 1 base, there was a span of 10 bases. CDR3 amino acids: CASSVQARNTEAFF. The CDR3 nucleotides read TGTGCCAGCAGTGTTCAGGCCCGGAACACTGAAGCTTTCTTT.